The 18 T cell receptor beta chains given below trace back to one sample, sequenced in a study of T cells after yellow fever vaccination (dated by TCRdb to the late 2010s). The treatment or condition label corresponds to: live attenuated yellow fever vaccine strain. The library was prepared using 5' RACE. This sample was sequenced with an Illumina NovaSeq 6000. The public reads were quality trimmed at Q25 with fastp and then assembled into clones with MiXCR by TCRdb, keeping productive beta chains. Each CDR3 protein gets just one entry, which takes the most common genes and DNA from the rows behind it. Across this sample there are 300,000 to 350,000 distinct CDR3 sequences, with 3.5% to 5% seen only once. The ten biggest clones cover approximately 19% of the sample. Sample: PBMCs, taken 15 days after the yellow fever booster vaccination. These receptors were collected from a man aged 18 to 30 who received the YFV17D yellow fever vaccine.

The sample holds many counts of this clonotype. The chain uses TRBV7-9 and TRBJ2-5; D not resolved. Deletions cut 5 bases from V and 4 bases from J, with 17 bases between. The CDR3 runs 15 residues. The germline gives CDR1 SEHNR, CDR2 FQNEAQ (reference sequence). This CDR3 reads CASSPRVVAGETQYF. In nucleotides, the CDR3 is TGTGCCAGCAGCCCCCGCGTGGTAGCCGGAGAGACCCAGTACTTC.

This clonotype came up a few times. DNA for the CDR3: TGTGCCAGCACGGTAACTGAGGGGTCACCCCTCCACTTT. Protein product: CASTVTEGSPLHF. The chain combines TRBV2 with TRBJ1-6; D may be TRBD1 (5 bases). There are 13 residues in the CDR3. Germline V gene sequence: CDR1 SNHLY, CDR2 FYNNEI. The V end lost 7 bases, the J end lost 10 bases, and 14 bases lay between the germline ends.

This clonotype was seen more than once but under ten times. The chain is built from TRBV5-6 and TRBJ2-3; TRBD1 matches 8 bases. V shed 3 bases, J shed 3 bases, and the junction held 9 bases outside the gene matches. The CDR3 has 16 amino acids. The germline V gene encodes CDR1 SGHDT and CDR2 YYEEEE. The DNA for the CDR3 is TGTGCCAGCAGCTCGACAGGGGTTTTGTGGACAGATACGCAGTATTTT. Translating gives CASSSTGVLWTDTQYF. Full variable domain (rest looked up from reference TRBV5-6 and TRBJ2-3): DAGVTQSPTHLIKTRGQQVTLRCSPKSGHDTVSWYQQALGQGPQFIFQYYEEEERQRGNFPDRFSGHQFPNYSSELNVNALLLGDSALYLCASSSTGVLWTDTQYFGPGTRLTVL.

This clonotype has at least ten counts. V and J are TRBV21-1 and TRBJ2-7; whether TRBD2, the table's D call, matches the DNA was not checked. TRBV21-1 constitutes a pseudogene. CDR3 length equals 17 residues. CDR3 sequence reads: CASSKALPAGGGYEQYF. In DNA form, the CDR3 reads TGTGCCAGCAGCAAAGCACTGCCAGCGGGGGGCGGTTACGAGCAGTACTTC.

J is TRBJ2-2 and V is TRBV5-1; a weak D match, TRBD2 (5 bases). Germline loops: CDR1 SGHRS, CDR2 YFSETQ. The CDR3 has 15 amino acids. The V gene lost 1 base and the J gene lost 4 bases, with 11 bases spanning the gap. The CDR3 loop is CASSLRESSTGELFF. The CDR3 nucleotides are TGCGCCAGCAGCTTGAGGGAGTCGAGCACCGGGGAGCTGTTTTTT.

This clonotype was seen at least ten times. The rearrangement links TRBV25-1 to TRBJ2-4; D gene unclear. Germline CDR1 and CDR2: MGHDK and SYGVNS. CDR3 length: 11 amino acids. Trimming removed 3 bases at V and 13 bases at J, with 10 bases between. The CDR3 DNA sequence: TGTGCCAGCAGTGATTTGGGGTTGCAGTACTTC. Its translation is CASSDLGLQYF.

This clonotype was picked up many times. The rearrangement joins TRBV7-9 to TRBJ1-1; D uncertain. Trimming removed 5 bases at V and 7 bases at J, with 14 bases between. The CDR3 sequence is 13 residues long. CDR1 and CDR2 from the germline V gene are SEHNR and FQNEAQ (reference sequence). This chain's CDR3 is CASSPPRVGEAFF. DNA of the CDR3: TGTGCCAGCAGCCCGCCTCGGGTTGGTGAAGCTTTCTTT.

The chain recombines TRBV6-2 or TRBV6-3 with TRBJ2-1, with TRBD2 as a possible D gene (5 bases). Germline assignment: CDR1 MNHEY and CDR2 SVGEGT. Trimming cost V 6 bases and J 7 bases, with 13 bases left between them. The CDR3 extends over 13 amino acids. The CDR3 sequence is CASRKGSGNEQFF. The CDR3 region has the DNA TGTGCCAGCAGAAAAGGGTCGGGAAATGAGCAGTTCTTC.

There are a few counts of this clonotype. V gene TRBV12-3 or TRBV12-4 combines with J gene TRBJ2-7; TRBD2 is a possible D gene (6 bases). This CDR3 contains 15 residues. V lost 6 bases to trimming and J lost 7 bases, with 22 bases between them. The CDR3 reads CASRDNRAGPGEQYV. The CDR3 nucleotides are TGTGCCAGCAGAGACAACCGGGCGGGACCGGGGGAGCAGTACGTC.

This clonotype was picked up a small number of times. The chain joins TRBV28 to TRBJ2-1; no reliable D call. CDR1 and CDR2 from the germline V gene are MDHEN and SYDVKM. CDR3 length: 18 residues. V shed 1 base and J shed 0 bases, with 16 bases lying between them. Here the CDR3 DNA reads TGTGCCAGCAGTTTATCCCCCCTCAAGGGTCGCTCCTACAATGAGCAGTTCTTC. It yields the protein CASSLSPLKGRSYNEQFF.

This clonotype was detected ten times or more. The chain carries TRBV7-2 and TRBJ2-1; D is unresolved. The CDR3 loop spans 16 amino acids. Germline CDR1 reads SGHTA; CDR2 reads FQGNSA. Trimming stripped 0 bases from V and 0 bases from J, with 9 bases between. CDR3 bases: TGTGCCAGCAGCTTAGCGCAGGTTAGCTCCTACAATGAGCAGTTCTTC. Encoded protein: CASSLAQVSSYNEQFF.

This chain links TRBV27 with TRBJ2-1, with D possibly being TRBD1 or TRBD2 (6 bases each). In germline, CDR1 is MNHEY, CDR2 SMNVEV (reference sequence). With 0 bases removed from V and 4 bases from J, the gap between germline ends came to 22 bases. The CDR3 runs 19 residues. CDR3: CASSLSPWRGAGRYNEQFF. The CDR3 DNA follows: TGTGCCAGCAGTTTATCGCCCTGGAGGGGGGCGGGCAGGTACAATGAGCAGTTCTTC.

Many counts were recorded for this clonotype. The chain recombines TRBV10-1 with TRBJ2-1; 9 bases match TRBD1. Germline loops: CDR1 WNHNN, CDR2 SYGVQD (reference sequence). V trimming: 5 bases; J trimming: 5 bases; junction bases outside the gene matches: 4. The CDR3 spans 14 residues. The CDR3 DNA reads as TGCGCCAGCAGTAGGACAGGGGATAACAATGAGCAGTTCTTC. As protein: CASSRTGDNNEQFF.

This clonotype was counted only a few times. The V call is TRBV5-6, the J call TRBJ1-2, with D tentatively TRBD1 (6 bases). This CDR3 comprises 14 residues. From germline, CDR1 is SGHDT and CDR2 YYEEEE. Trimming took 0 bases from V and 8 from J, leaving 14 bases between them. CDR3 DNA sequence: TGTGCCAGCAGCTTGGCCGGGGGACAACCCGGCTACACCTTC. Translating gives CASSLAGGQPGYTF.

Ten or more counts support this clonotype. This sequence joins TRBV10-3 and TRBJ2-7; possible D gene TRBD1, 6 bases. The CDR3 is 13 amino acids. Germline CDR1 reads ENHRY; CDR2 reads SYGVKD. Deletions cut 2 bases from V and 4 bases from J, with 9 bases between. The chain's CDR3 is CAISEVRGYEQYV. CDR3 nucleotides: TGTGCCATCAGTGAGGTCAGGGGTTACGAGCAGTACGTC.

This clonotype was seen ten or more times. The rearrangement joins TRBV19 to TRBJ2-1; D gene unclear. Trimming took off 5 bases at V and 1 base at J, with 9 bases between the two ends. The CDR3 is 14 amino acids. CDR1 and CDR2 (germline): LNHDA, SQIVND (reference sequence). This CDR3 is CASSSTRSYNEQFF. CDR3 in DNA: TGTGCCAGTAGTTCGACGAGATCCTACAATGAGCAGTTCTTC.

In this sample, this clonotype turned up many times. The chain combines TRBV27 with TRBJ1-1; D ambiguous. Germline CDR1 and CDR2: MNHEY and SMNVEV (reference sequence). V lost 0 bases, J lost 0 bases, and 2 bases lay in between. This CDR3 contains 13 residues. This CDR3 reads CASSLSVNTEAFF. CDR3 in DNA: TGTGCCAGCAGTTTATCAGTGAACACTGAAGCTTTCTTT.

In its sample, this clonotype was seen a few times. V is TRBV4-1 and J is TRBJ1-3; D is unresolved. V gave up 0 bases and J gave up 2 bases, with 11 bases separating them. There are 16 residues in the CDR3. Per germline, CDR1 MGHRA and CDR2 YSYEKL. The DNA of the CDR3 is TGCGCCAGCAGCCAAGATCTCCGAGGCACTGGAAACACCATATATTTT. Its protein product is CASSQDLRGTGNTIYF.